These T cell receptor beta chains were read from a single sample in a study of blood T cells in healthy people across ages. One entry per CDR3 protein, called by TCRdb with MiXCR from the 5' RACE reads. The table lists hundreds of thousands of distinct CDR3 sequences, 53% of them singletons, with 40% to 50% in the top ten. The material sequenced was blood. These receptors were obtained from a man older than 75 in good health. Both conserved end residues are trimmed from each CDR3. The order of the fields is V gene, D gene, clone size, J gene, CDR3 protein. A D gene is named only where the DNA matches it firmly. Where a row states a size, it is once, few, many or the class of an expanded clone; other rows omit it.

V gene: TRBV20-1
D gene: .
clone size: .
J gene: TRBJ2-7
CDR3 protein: SARDPNAASYEQY

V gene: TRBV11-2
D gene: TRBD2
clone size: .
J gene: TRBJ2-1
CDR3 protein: ASSPGTSAHLSEQF

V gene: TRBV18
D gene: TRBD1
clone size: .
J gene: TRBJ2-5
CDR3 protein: ASSPRTGSRERY

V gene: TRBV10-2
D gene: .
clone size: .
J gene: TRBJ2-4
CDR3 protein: ASPPEGESYNEQY

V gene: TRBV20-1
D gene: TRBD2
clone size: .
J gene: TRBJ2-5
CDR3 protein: SARGTPREGKGEQY

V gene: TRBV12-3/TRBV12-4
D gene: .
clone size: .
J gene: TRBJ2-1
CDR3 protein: ASSLAPGPPKQF

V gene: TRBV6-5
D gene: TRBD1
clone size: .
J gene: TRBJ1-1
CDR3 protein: ASRAQGDTEAF

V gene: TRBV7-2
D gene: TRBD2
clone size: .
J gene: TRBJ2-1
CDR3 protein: ASSVAGGIYNEQF

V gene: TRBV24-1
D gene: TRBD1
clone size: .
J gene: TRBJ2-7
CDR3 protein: ATSEGGQAAYEQY

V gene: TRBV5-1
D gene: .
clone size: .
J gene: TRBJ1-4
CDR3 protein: ASSLDSWGQGEKLF

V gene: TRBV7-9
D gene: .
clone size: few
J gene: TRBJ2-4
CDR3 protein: ASSLAEAKNIQY

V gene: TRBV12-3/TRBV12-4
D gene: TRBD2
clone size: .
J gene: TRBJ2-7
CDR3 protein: ASSLARGGPYEQY

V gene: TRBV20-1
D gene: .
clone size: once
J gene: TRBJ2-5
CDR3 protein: SARDVKGVWETQY

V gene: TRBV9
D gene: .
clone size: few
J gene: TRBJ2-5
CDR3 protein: ASSDRREETQY

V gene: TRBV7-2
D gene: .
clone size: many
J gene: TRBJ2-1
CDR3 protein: ASSSSWGADNEQF

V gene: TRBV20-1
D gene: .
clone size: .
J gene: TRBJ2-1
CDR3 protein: SARDPSRAVSYNEQF

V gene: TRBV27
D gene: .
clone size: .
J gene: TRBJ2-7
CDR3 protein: ASSLTVTRTYEQY

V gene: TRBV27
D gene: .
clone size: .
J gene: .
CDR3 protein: ASSHGQFVHEQF

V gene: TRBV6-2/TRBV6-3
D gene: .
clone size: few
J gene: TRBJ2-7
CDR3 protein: ASIYLGEQY

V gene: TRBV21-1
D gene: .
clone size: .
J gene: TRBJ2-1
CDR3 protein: ASSVRPPYNEQF

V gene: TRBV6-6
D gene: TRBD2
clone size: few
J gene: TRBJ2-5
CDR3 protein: ASSATGTNQY

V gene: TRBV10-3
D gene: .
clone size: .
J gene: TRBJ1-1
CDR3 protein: AISPEWDTEAF

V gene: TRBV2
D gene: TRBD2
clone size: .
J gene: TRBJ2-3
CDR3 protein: AIWGTSGRKNRYAY

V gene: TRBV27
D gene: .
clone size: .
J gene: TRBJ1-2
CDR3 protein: ASSHRGTQGYT

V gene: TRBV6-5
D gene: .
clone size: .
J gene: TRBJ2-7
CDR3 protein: ASSPGESYEQY

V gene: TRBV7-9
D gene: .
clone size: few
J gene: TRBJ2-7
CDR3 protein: ASSLASGRSYEQY

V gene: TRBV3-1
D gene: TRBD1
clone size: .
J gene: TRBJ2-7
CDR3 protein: ASSFRTGGTYEQY

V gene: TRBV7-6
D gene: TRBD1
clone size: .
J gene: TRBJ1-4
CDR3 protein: ASSMDRGREKLF

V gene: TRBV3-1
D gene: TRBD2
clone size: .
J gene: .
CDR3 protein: ASSQGLAGFHEQY

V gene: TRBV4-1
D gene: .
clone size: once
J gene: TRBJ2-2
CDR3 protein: ASSLGGGDYTGELF

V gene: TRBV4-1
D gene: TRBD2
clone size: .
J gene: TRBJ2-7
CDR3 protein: ASNQGPGLAQNYEQY

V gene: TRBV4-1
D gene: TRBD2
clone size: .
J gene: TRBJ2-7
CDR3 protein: ASSQGPHGGTYEQY

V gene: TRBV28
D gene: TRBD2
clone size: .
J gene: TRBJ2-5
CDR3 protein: ASRPPGTTGTQY

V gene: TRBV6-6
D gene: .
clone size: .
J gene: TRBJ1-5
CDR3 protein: ASSQGGYQPQH

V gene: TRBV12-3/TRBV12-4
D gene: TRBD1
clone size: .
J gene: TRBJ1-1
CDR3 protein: ASSPTTGVWTEAF

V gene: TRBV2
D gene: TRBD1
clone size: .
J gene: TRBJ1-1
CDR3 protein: ASSMGQRNTEAF

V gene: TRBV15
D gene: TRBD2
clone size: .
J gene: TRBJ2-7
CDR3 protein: ATSRDIAGDLY

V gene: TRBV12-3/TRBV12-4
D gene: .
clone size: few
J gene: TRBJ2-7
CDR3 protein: ASSLQLATYEQY